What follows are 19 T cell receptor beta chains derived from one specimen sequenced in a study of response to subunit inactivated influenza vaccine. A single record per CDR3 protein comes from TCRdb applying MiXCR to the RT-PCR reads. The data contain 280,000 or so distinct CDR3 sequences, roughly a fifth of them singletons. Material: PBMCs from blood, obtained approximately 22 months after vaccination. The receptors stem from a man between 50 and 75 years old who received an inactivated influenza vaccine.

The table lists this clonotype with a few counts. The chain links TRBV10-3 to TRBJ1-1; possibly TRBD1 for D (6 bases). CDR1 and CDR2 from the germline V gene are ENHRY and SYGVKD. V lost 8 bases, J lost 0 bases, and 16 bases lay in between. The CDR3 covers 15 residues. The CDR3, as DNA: TGTGCCATCTCTGATGCCAACAGGGTGAACACTGAAGCTTTCTTT. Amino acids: CAISDANRVNTEAFF.

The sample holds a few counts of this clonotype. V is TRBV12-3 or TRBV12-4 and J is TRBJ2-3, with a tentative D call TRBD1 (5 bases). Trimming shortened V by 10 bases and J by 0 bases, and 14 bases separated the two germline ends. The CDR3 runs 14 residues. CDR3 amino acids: CATKTAASTDTQYF. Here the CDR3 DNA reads TGTGCCACCAAGACAGCCGCTAGCACAGATACGCAGTATTTT.

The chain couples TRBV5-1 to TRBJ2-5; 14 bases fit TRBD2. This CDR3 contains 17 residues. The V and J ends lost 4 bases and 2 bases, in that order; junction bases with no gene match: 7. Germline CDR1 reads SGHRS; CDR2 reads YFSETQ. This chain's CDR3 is CASSISGTSGGQETQYF. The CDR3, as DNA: TGCGCCAGCAGCATTTCCGGGACTAGCGGGGGTCAAGAGACCCAGTACTTC.

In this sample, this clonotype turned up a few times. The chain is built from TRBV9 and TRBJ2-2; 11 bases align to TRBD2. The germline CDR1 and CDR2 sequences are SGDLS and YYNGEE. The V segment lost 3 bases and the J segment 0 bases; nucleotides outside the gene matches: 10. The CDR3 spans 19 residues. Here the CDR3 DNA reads TGTGCCAGCAGCGCCTCCGGGACTAGCGGTTATTCGAACACCGGGGAGCTGTTTTTT. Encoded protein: CASSASGTSGYSNTGELFF.

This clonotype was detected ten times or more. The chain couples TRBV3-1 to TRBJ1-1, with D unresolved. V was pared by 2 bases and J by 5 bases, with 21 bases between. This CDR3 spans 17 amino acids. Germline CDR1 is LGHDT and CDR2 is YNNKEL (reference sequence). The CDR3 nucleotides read TGTGCCAGCAGCCAAAGTGAGACAAGGCTCGTGAGGACTGAAGCTTTCTTT. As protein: CASSQSETRLVRTEAFF.

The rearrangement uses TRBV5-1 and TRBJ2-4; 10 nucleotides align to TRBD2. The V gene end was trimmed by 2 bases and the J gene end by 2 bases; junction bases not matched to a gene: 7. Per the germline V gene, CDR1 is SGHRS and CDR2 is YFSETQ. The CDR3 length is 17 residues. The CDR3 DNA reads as TGCGCCAGCAGCTTTGGGGCTAGCGGGAGTTCCAAAAACATTCAGTACTTC. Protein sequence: CASSFGASGSSKNIQYF.

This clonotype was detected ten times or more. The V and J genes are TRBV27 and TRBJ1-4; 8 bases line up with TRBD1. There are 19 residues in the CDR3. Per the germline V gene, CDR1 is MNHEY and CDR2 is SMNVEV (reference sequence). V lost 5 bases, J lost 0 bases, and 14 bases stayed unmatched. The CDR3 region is CASSLRTGLRGATNEKLFF. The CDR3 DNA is TGTGCCAGCAGTCTACGGACAGGGCTAAGGGGCGCAACTAATGAAAAACTGTTTTTT. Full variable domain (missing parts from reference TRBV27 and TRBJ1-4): EAQVTQNPRYLITVTGKKLTVTCSQNMNHEYMSWYRQDPGLGLRQIYYSMNVEVTDKGDVPEGYKVSRKEKRNFPLILESPSPNQTSLYFCASSLRTGLRGATNEKLFFGSGTQLSVL.

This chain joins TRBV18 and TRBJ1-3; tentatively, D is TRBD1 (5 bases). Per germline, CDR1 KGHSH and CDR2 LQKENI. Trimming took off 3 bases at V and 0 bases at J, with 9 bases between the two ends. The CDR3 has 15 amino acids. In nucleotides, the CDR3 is TGTGCCAGCTCACCTTCGGACATCTCTGGAAACACCATATATTTT. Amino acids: CASSPSDISGNTIYF.

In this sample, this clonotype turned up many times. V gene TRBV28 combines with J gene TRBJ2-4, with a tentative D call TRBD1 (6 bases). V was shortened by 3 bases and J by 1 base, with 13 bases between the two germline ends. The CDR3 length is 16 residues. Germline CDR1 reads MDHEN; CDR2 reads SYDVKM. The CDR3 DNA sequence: TGTGCCAGCAGTTTCCCCCAGGGGATGGCCAAAAACATTCAGTACTTC. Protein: CASSFPQGMAKNIQYF.

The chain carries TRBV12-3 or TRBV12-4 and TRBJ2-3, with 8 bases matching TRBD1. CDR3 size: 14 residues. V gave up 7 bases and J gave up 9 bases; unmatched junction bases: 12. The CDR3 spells CASNLGTGVSTQYF. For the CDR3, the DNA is TGTGCCAGCAACCTGGGGACAGGAGTGTCCACGCAGTATTTT.

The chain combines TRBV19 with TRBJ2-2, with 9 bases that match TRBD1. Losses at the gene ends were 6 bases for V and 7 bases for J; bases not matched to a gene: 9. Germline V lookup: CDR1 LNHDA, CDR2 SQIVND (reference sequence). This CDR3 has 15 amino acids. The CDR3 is CASSQPDRGFGELFF. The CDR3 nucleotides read TGTGCCAGTAGCCAGCCGGACAGGGGATTCGGGGAGCTGTTTTTT.

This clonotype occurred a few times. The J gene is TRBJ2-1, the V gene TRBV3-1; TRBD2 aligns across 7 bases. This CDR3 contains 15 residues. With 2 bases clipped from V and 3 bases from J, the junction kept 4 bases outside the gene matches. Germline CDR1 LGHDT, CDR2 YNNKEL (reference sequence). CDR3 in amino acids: CASSQRSGIYNEQFF. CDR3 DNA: TGTGCCAGCAGCCAACGCAGCGGGATCTACAATGAGCAGTTCTTC.

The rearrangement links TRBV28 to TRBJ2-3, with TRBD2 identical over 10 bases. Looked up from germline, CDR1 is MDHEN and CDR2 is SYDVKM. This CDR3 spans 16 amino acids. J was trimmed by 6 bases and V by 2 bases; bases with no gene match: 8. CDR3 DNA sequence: TGTGCCAGCAGTTTAGGGCTAGCGGGGGCCCTGGATACGCAGTATTTT. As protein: CASSLGLAGALDTQYF.

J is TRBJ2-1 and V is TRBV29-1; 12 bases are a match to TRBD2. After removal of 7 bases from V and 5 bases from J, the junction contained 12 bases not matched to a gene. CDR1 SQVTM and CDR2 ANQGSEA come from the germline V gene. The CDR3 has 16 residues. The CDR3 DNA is TGCAGCGCCCGACCGACTAGCGGGAGTTTCAACAATGAGCAGTTCTTC. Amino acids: CSARPTSGSFNNEQFF.

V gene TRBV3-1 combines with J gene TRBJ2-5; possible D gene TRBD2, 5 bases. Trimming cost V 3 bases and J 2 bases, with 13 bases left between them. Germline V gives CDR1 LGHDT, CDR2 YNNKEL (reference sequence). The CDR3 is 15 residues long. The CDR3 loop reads CASSHVGELQETQYF. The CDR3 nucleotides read TGTGCCAGCAGCCATGTGGGAGAGCTACAAGAGACCCAGTACTTC.

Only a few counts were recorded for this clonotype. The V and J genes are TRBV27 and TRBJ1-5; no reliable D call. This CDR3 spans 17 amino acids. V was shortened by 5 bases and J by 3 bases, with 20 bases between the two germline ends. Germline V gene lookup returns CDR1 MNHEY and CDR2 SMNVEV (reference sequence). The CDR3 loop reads CASSPPKSREANQPQHF. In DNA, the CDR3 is TGTGCCAGCAGTCCGCCTAAGAGTAGGGAGGCCAATCAGCCCCAGCATTTT.

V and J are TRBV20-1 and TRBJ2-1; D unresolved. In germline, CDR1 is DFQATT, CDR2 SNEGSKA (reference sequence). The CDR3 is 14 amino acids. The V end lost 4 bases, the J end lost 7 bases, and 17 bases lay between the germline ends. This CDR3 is CSANVFSFRNEQFF. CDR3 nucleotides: TGCAGTGCTAACGTCTTCAGCTTTAGGAATGAGCAGTTCTTC.

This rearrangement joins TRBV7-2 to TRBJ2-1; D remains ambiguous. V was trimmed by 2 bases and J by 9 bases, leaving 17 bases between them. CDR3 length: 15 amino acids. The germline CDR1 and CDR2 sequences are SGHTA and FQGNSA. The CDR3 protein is CASSLRPGSEAEQFF. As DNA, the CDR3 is TGTGCCAGCAGCTTACGCCCTGGGTCCGAGGCTGAGCAGTTCTTC.

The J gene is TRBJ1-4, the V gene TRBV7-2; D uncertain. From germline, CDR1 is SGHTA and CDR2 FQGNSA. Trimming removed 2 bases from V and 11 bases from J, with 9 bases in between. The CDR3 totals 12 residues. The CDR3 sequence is CASSLSVGKLFF. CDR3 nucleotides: TGTGCCAGCAGCTTATCGGTTGGGAAACTGTTTTTT.